The 28 T cell receptor beta chains below come from one sample, sequenced in a study of CD4 T cells in relation to SARS-CoV-2 and coronaviruses. The unexposed donors gave CD4+ T cells in about 2011-2018, prior to COVID-19. CD4+ T cells were isolated from the cells after nine to eleven days of culture. These TCRs are of unknown antigen specificity. Data came from immunoSEQ multiplex PCR; TCRdb stores just in-frame clones and leaves some out. The profile shows some 30,000 clones, about 80% of them singletons. Sequences were obtained from CD4+ T cells from PBMCs, cultured in vitro. Receptors were obtained from a human donor in good health.

This sequence joins TRBV4-1 and TRBJ2-5; D possibly uses TRBD1 or TRBD2 (5 bases each). With 8 bases removed from V and 5 bases from J, the gap between germline ends came to 18 bases. The CDR3 runs to 14 residues. The germline V gene encodes CDR1 MGHRA and CDR2 YSYEKL. The CDR3 nucleotides are TGCGCCAGCCGCCGGTTTGGGGGTGGGGAGACCCAGTACTTC. Translating gives CASRRFGGGETQYF.

This sequence joins TRBV5-1 and TRBJ1-4; tentatively, D is TRBD1 (6 bases). The germline gives CDR1 SGHRS, CDR2 YFSETQ. CDR3 length equals 14 residues. V lost 1 base, J lost 6 bases, and 10 bases lay in between. CDR3 protein: CASSLRPGDEKLFF. CDR3 nucleotide sequence: TGCGCCAGCAGCTTGCGACCAGGGGATGAAAAACTGTTTTTT.

The V and J genes are TRBV5-6 and TRBJ2-1, with 7 nucleotides matching TRBD1. Trimming removed 0 bases from V and 8 bases from J; junction bases left unmatched: 2. Germline CDR1 and CDR2: SGHDT and YYEEEE. The CDR3 runs 13 residues. CDR3: CASSLDRGYEQFF. In DNA, the CDR3 is TGTGCCAGCAGCTTGGACAGGGGCTATGAGCAGTTCTTC. Filled out from reference TRBV5-6 and TRBJ2-1, the complete variable domain reads DAGVTQSPTHLIKTRGQQVTLRCSPKSGHDTVSWYQQALGQGPQFIFQYYEEEERQRGNFPDRFSGHQFPNYSSELNVNALLLGDSALYLCASSLDRGYEQFFGPGTRLTVL.

J is TRBJ1-1 and V is TRBV11-2, with D perhaps TRBD1 (6 bases). CDR1 and CDR2 from the germline V gene are SGHAT and FQNNGV. CDR3 length: 15 amino acids. V lost 6 bases and J 2 bases, leaving 16 bases between the germline ends. CDR3 bases: TGTGCCAGCAGGGGAGTCCGGGGGCGAAACACTGAAGCTTTCTTT. Protein: CASRGVRGRNTEAFF.

The chain is built from TRBV30 and TRBJ1-3; 9 bases match TRBD1. This CDR3 has 13 residues. Trimming cost V 5 bases and J 2 bases; bases outside gene matches: 1. Germline values: CDR1 GTSNPN, CDR2 SVGIG (reference sequence). CDR3 in DNA: TGTGCCTGGGGGACAGGGACTGGAAACACCATATATTTT. It translates to CAWGTGTGNTIYF. The full variable domain, with the rest looked up from reference TRBV30 and TRBJ1-3, is SQTIHQWPATLVQPVGSPLSLECTVEGTSNPNLYWYRQAAGRGLQLLFYSVGIGQISSEVPQNLSASRPQDRQFILSSKKLLLSDSGFYLCAWGTGTGNTIYFGEGSWLTVV.

The chain uses TRBV12-2 and TRBJ2-7; the table gives TRBD2 as D, unverified against the DNA. TRBV12-2 is labeled a pseudogene. The CDR3 contains 13 residues. The CDR3 protein is CASGLGGSSEQYF. In DNA, the CDR3 is TGTGCAAGTGGCTTGGGAGGGAGCAGCGAGCAGTACTTC.

This chain uses TRBV30 with TRBJ2-2; 8 positions agree with TRBD1. The germline gives CDR1 GTSNPN, CDR2 SVGIG (reference sequence). The CDR3 is 14 residues long. V lost 8 bases, J lost 2 bases, and 7 bases stayed unmatched. The DNA for the CDR3 is TGTGCCCGCAAACAGGGGGGCAACACCGGGGAGCTGTTTTTT. This sequence encodes CARKQGGNTGELFF.

The V call is TRBV28, the J call TRBJ2-7; D tentatively fits TRBD1 or TRBD2 (6 bases each). Trimming shortened V by 6 bases and J by 2 bases, and 14 bases separated the two germline ends. CDR1 is MDHEN, CDR2 SYDVKM, per germline. This CDR3 has 14 residues. The CDR3 nucleotides read TGTGCCAGCAGCGGGGGCGGGATTCCCTACGAGCAGTACTTC. It is translated as CASSGGGIPYEQYF. The whole variable domain, remainder taken from reference TRBV28 and TRBJ2-7, is DVKVTQSSRYLVKRTGEKVFLECVQDMDHENMFWYRQDPGLGLRLIYFSYDVKMKEKGDIPEGYSVSREKKERFSLILESASTNQTSMYLCASSGGGIPYEQYFGPGTRLTVT.

This clone is a singleton in its sample. This chain joins TRBV9 and TRBJ1-2; the D is unclear. The germline gives CDR1 SGDLS, CDR2 YYNGEE. The V end was cut by 0 bases, the J end by 2 bases, with 11 bases between. The CDR3 sequence is 15 residues long. CDR3 region: CASSVGQYDNYGYTF. The CDR3 nucleotides read TGTGCCAGCAGCGTAGGTCAGTATGACAACTATGGCTACACCTTC.

The V gene is TRBV9, the J gene TRBJ2-1; tentatively, D is TRBD2 (5 bases). With 0 bases removed from V and 3 bases from J, the gap between germline ends came to 10 bases. The CDR3 totals 15 residues. Looked up from germline, CDR1 is SGDLS and CDR2 is YYNGEE. The CDR3 loop reads CASSVAPRDYNEQFF. CDR3 in DNA: TGTGCCAGCAGCGTAGCCCCCCGGGACTACAATGAGCAGTTCTTC.

V usage is TRBV10-3 and J usage is TRBJ2-2, with TRBD1 identical over 8 bases. CDR3 length: 17 residues. Trimming at V came to 4 bases and at J to 0 bases, leaving 7 bases not matched to a gene. Germline V gene sequence: CDR1 ENHRY, CDR2 SYGVKD. CDR3 sequence reads: CAISGRQGTSNTGELFF. In DNA form, the CDR3 reads TGTGCCATCAGTGGAAGACAGGGGACTTCGAACACCGGGGAGCTGTTTTTT.

This chain uses TRBV30 with TRBJ1-2, with 8 bases lining up with TRBD1. The J segment lost 4 bases and the V segment lost 7 bases, leaving 8 bases of the junction unmatched. There are 13 residues in the CDR3. Germline CDR1 GTSNPN, CDR2 SVGIG (reference sequence). DNA for the CDR3: TGTGCCTACGACAGGGGCGAGATCTATGGCTACACCTTC. Its protein is CAYDRGEIYGYTF.

The CDR3 DNA is TGTGCCAGCAGAGGGACTAGCGGGTACAATGAGCAGTTCTTC. Protein: CASRGTSGYNEQFF. V and J are TRBV27 and TRBJ2-1; TRBD2 matches at 12 bases. The CDR3 loop spans 14 amino acids. V lost 6 bases, J lost 4 bases, and 1 base stayed unmatched. Germline values: CDR1 MNHEY, CDR2 SMNVEV (reference sequence).

The chain uses TRBV5-1 and TRBJ2-1, with D unresolved. Trimming shortened V by 4 bases and J by 2 bases, and 10 bases separated the two germline ends. The CDR3 consists of 14 residues. Germline lookup yields CDR1 SGHRS and CDR2 YFSETQ. The CDR3 DNA reads as TGCGCCAGCAGCCTTGGCGTGGCCTACAATGAGCAGTTCTTC. It translates to CASSLGVAYNEQFF.

The rearrangement joins TRBV11-2 to TRBJ2-1; tentatively, D is TRBD2 (6 bases). The V end lost 0 bases, the J end lost 7 bases, and 7 bases lay between the germline ends. Per germline, CDR1 SGHAT and CDR2 FQNNGV. This CDR3 has 13 residues. The CDR3 sequence is CASSLDAGNEQFF. The CDR3 DNA follows: TGTGCCAGCAGCTTAGATGCGGGGAATGAGCAGTTCTTC.

In DNA form, the CDR3 reads TGTGCCAGCAGCGACAGGGCATGGGGGGGCGAGCAGTACTTC. Translation gives CASSDRAWGGEQYF. V is TRBV7-2 and J is TRBJ2-7; D may be TRBD1 or TRBD2 (7 bases each). Germline-derived CDR1 and CDR2 are SGHTA and FQGNSA. V lost 5 bases, J lost 6 bases, and 17 bases lay in between. The CDR3 spans 14 residues.

This chain joins TRBV2 and TRBJ1-5; maybe TRBD1 (5 bases). The V gene's germline CDR1 is SNHLY and CDR2 FYNNEI. The CDR3 length is 14 residues. V was clipped by 6 bases and J by 0 bases, with 9 bases between them. CDR3 amino acids: CASSRQSSNQPQHF. DNA for the CDR3: TGTGCCAGCAGCAGACAGTCTAGCAATCAGCCCCAGCATTTT.

This chain connects TRBV2 to TRBJ1-2, with 9 bases aligning to TRBD1. The CDR3 runs 13 residues. In germline, CDR1 is SNHLY, CDR2 FYNNEI. The J segment lost 5 bases and the V segment lost 6 bases, leaving 4 bases of the junction unmatched. DNA for the CDR3: TGTGCCAGCAGCCCGGGACAGGGATATGGCTACACCTTC. Its translation is CASSPGQGYGYTF.

The V gene is TRBV7-9, the J gene TRBJ2-1; 8 nucleotides align to TRBD1. Per the germline V gene, CDR1 is SEHNR and CDR2 is FQNEAQ (reference sequence). Trimming removed 6 bases from V and 6 bases from J; junction bases left unmatched: 10. CDR3 length: 15 residues. CDR3 loop: CASRPKDRVGNEQFF. CDR3 coding DNA: TGTGCCAGCAGACCCAAGGACAGGGTCGGCAATGAGCAGTTCTTC. Filled out from reference TRBV7-9 and TRBJ2-1, the complete variable domain reads DTGVSQNPRHKITKRGQNVTFRCDPISEHNRLYWYRQTLGQGPEFLTYFQNEAQLEKSRLLSDRFSAERPKGSFSTLEIQRTEQGDSAMYLCASRPKDRVGNEQFFGPGTRLTVL.

This rearrangement joins TRBV19 to TRBJ2-6; tentatively, D is TRBD1 (6 bases). The CDR3 consists of 17 residues. Germline V CDR1 and CDR2: LNHDA, SQIVND (reference sequence). Trimming removed 5 bases from V and 0 bases from J, with 14 bases in between. The CDR3 region has the DNA TGTGCCAGTAGTCTCCGGGACAAAAGCTCTGGGGCCAACGTCCTGACTTTC. It translates to CASSLRDKSSGANVLTF.

The chain is built from TRBV29-1 and TRBJ2-1, with 11 bases matching TRBD1. Trimming at V came to 6 bases and at J to 0 bases, leaving 13 bases not matched to a gene. The CDR3 length is 18 residues. Germline-derived CDR1 and CDR2 are SQVTM and ANQGSEA. This chain's CDR3 is CSVPGNVGTGGSYNEQFF. CDR3 sequence (DNA): TGCAGCGTACCCGGGAATGTGGGGACAGGGGGCTCCTACAATGAGCAGTTCTTC.

The sample holds a few counts of this clone. V gene TRBV2 combines with J gene TRBJ1-4; D gene ambiguous. This CDR3 has 16 residues. Germline assignment: CDR1 SNHLY and CDR2 FYNNEI. Trimming pared 6 bases from V and 0 bases from J, leaving 14 bases between. CDR3 nucleotide sequence: TGTGCCAGCAGGGCAGCCGTTGTCCCAACTAATGAAAAACTGTTTTTT. It codes for CASRAAVVPTNEKLFF.

This chain joins TRBV7-3 and TRBJ2-5; 7 bases fit TRBD2. There are 13 residues in the CDR3. V lost 5 bases and J lost 1; bases outside the gene matches: 1. CDR1 is SGHTA, CDR2 FQGTGA, per germline. CDR3 bases: TGTGCCAGCAGCCCTAGCGGCCAAGAGACCCAGTACTTC. Amino acid sequence: CASSPSGQETQYF.

The chain combines TRBV10-1 with TRBJ1-1; D is undetermined. The germline gives CDR1 WNHNN, CDR2 SYGVQD (reference sequence). The CDR3 has 14 residues. The V end lost 4 bases, the J end lost 6 bases, and 15 bases lay between the germline ends. CDR3 amino acids: CASSASRSSSEAFF. Written as DNA, the CDR3 is TGCGCCAGCAGTGCGAGCAGGAGTAGCTCTGAAGCTTTCTTT.

This clone has only a few counts. The chain joins TRBV7-2 to TRBJ2-3; a possible D gene is TRBD2 (6 bases). Trimming removed 4 bases at V and 5 bases at J, with 13 bases between. Looked up from germline, CDR1 is SGHTA and CDR2 is FQGNSA. The CDR3 consists of 14 residues. CDR3 DNA: TGTGCCAGCAGCTCCATCATGGGGGGAGATACGCAGTATTTT. The encoded protein is CASSSIMGGDTQYF.

The genes are TRBV6-1 and TRBJ2-1; no firm D call. Germline V gene sequence: CDR1 MNHNS, CDR2 SASEGT. V dropped 2 bases and J dropped 10 bases, with 12 bases sitting between them. CDR3 size: 13 residues. CDR3 region: CASSESGSWEQFF. Written as DNA, the CDR3 is TGTGCCAGCAGTGAATCGGGTAGCTGGGAGCAGTTCTTC.

This sequence joins TRBV19 and TRBJ2-5; 12 positions match TRBD1. V lost 5 bases, J lost 5 bases, and 6 bases stayed unmatched. The CDR3 is made up of 15 amino acids. Germline V CDR1 and CDR2: LNHDA, SQIVND (reference sequence). The CDR3 loop reads CASSGTGGPLETQYF. The CDR3, as DNA: TGTGCCAGTAGTGGGACAGGGGGCCCCTTGGAGACCCAGTACTTC.

This chain uses TRBV9 with TRBJ2-2; no reliable D call. The CDR3 is made up of 16 amino acids. The V gene lost 0 bases and the J gene lost 0 bases, with 9 bases spanning the gap. Per germline, CDR1 SGDLS and CDR2 YYNGEE. The CDR3 DNA reads as TGTGCCAGCAGCGTAGATATAGGAGCGAACACCGGGGAGCTGTTTTTT. The encoded protein is CASSVDIGANTGELFF. The whole variable domain, remainder taken from reference TRBV9 and TRBJ2-2, is DSGVTQTPKHLITATGQRVTLRCSPRSGDLSVYWYQQSLDQGLQFLIQYYNGEERAKGNILERFSAQQFPDLHSELNLSSLELGDSALYFCASSVDIGANTGELFFGEGSRLTVL.